This T cell receptor (beta chain) was identified in a study of control samples from healthy donors and cancer patients. Sequencing was performed with immunoSEQ multiplex PCR; in TCRdb, only in-frame clones are kept and a portion is missing. The table shows some 99,000 clones, with about 89% occurring only once. The trim removed 4 bases at V and 7 bases at J, leaving 12 bases unmatched. Germline CDR1 reads SNHLY; CDR2 reads FYNNEI. The CDR3 has 15 residues. The sample was blood. The TCR comes from a woman aged 45-59 years in good health. The chain uses TRBV2 and TRBJ2-5; 7 bases match TRBD1. CDR3 nucleotides: TGTGCCAGCAGTGTTCGAACGGGACAGTATACGACCCAGTACTTC. Translating it yields CASSVRTGQYTTQYF. Full variable domain (missing parts from reference TRBV2 and TRBJ2-5): EPEVTQTPSHQVTQMGQEVILRCVPISNHLYFYWYRQILGQKVEFLVSFYNNEISEKSEIFDDQFSVERPDGSNFTLKIRSTKLEDSAMYFCASSVRTGQYTTQYFGPGTRLLVL.